What follows are 32 T cell receptor beta chains derived from one specimen sequenced in a study of T cell responses to AZD1222 COVID-19 vaccine. Only in-frame clones appear in the TCRdb table, and some are missing; sequencing was by immunoSEQ multiplex PCR. The sample lists some 130,000 clones, less than 90% occurring once. The material was peripheral blood, obtained on day 0 of AZD1222 vaccination. The source of these receptors is an adult in good health.

This chain joins TRBV5-1 and TRBJ1-2, with 8 bases that match TRBD1. This CDR3 has 15 amino acids. Germline V gene data show CDR1 as SGHRS and CDR2 as YFSETQ. V was clipped by 0 bases and J by 7 bases; unmatched bases: 8. This CDR3 reads CASSLVGDRSSGYTF. CDR3 DNA: TGCGCCAGCAGCTTGGTGGGGGACAGGTCGAGTGGCTACACCTTC.

V usage is TRBV23-1 and J usage is TRBJ2-2, with D perhaps assigned TRBD1 or TRBD2 (5 bases each). TRBV23-1 is treated as an ORF (open reading frame) with a function not yet certain. V was shortened by 4 bases and J by 1 base, with 22 bases between the two germline ends. CDR3 length: 19 amino acids. CDR3 nucleotide sequence: TGCGCCAGCAGTCCCTCGGGGATTTTGGTGCAGGGGAACACCGGGGAGCTGTTTTTT. This encodes CASSPSGILVQGNTGELFF.

The chain has TRBV7-3 and TRBJ2-2; D could derive from TRBD1 or TRBD2 (5 bases each). The length of the CDR3 is 13 residues. Per the germline V gene, CDR1 is SGHTA and CDR2 is FQGTGA. V shed 4 bases and J shed 9 bases, with 12 bases lying between them. The CDR3 coding sequence is TGTGCCAGCAGCTCGGGACCGGATAGGGAGCTGTTTTTT. Translated, it gives CASSSGPDRELFF.

CDR3 nucleotides: TGTGCCACCAGCAGAGAACGGACGGACTACGAGCAGTACTTC. Translated: CATSRERTDYEQYF. The chain links TRBV15 to TRBJ2-7; D uncertain. The CDR3 is 14 amino acids. Trimming removed 0 bases from V and 3 bases from J, with 9 bases in between. The germline V gene has CDR1 LNHNV and CDR2 YYDKDF (reference sequence). The whole variable domain, filled in from reference TRBV15 and TRBJ2-7, reads DAMVIQNPRYQVTQFGKPVTLSCSQTLNHNVMYWYQQKSSQAPKLLFHYYDKDFNNEADTPDNFQSRRPNTSFCFLDIRSPGLGDTAMYLCATSRERTDYEQYFGPGTRLTVT.

The V gene is TRBV5-1, the J gene TRBJ1-1; 9 bases fit TRBD1. Per germline, CDR1 SGHRS and CDR2 YFSETQ. V was pared by 3 bases and J by 3 bases, with 3 bases of the junction left unmatched. CDR3 length equals 14 residues. The chain's CDR3 is CASSWTGDYTEAFF. The CDR3 region has the DNA TGCGCCAGCAGCTGGACAGGGGACTACACTGAAGCTTTCTTT.

The V and J genes are TRBV9 and TRBJ2-7; D perhaps matches TRBD2 (6 bases). The germline V gene has CDR1 SGDLS and CDR2 YYNGEE. The V end was cut by 0 bases, the J end by 7 bases, with 11 bases between. The CDR3 is 13 residues long. CDR3 protein: CASSVAGGIEQYF. Written as DNA, the CDR3 is TGTGCCAGCAGCGTAGCCGGCGGGATTGAGCAGTACTTC.

The chain combines TRBV29-1 with TRBJ1-1, with a weak D call TRBD1 (5 bases). V lost 4 bases, J lost 3 bases, and 6 bases lay in between. The CDR3 loop spans 11 amino acids. Germline CDR1 reads SQVTM; CDR2 reads ANQGSEA. For the CDR3, the DNA is TGCAGCGTTGGGGGGTACACTGAAGCTTTCTTT. It codes for CSVGGYTEAFF. Full variable domain (rest looked up from reference TRBV29-1 and TRBJ1-1): SAVISQKPSRDICQRGTSLTIQCQVDSQVTMMFWYRQQPGQSLTLIATANQGSEATYESGFVIDKFPISRPNLTFSTLTVSNMSPEDSSIYLCSVGGYTEAFFGQGTRLTVV.

This clone has only one observation. The V gene is TRBV18, the J gene TRBJ2-5; 8 nucleotides align to TRBD2. The germline V gene has CDR1 KGHSH and CDR2 LQKENI. The CDR3 consists of 16 residues. Here the CDR3 reads CPRPPRLQREQETQYF. CDR3 in DNA: TGTCCCCGCCCACCACGACTCCAGCGGGAGCAAGAGACCCAGTACTTC.

The chain links TRBV19 to TRBJ1-3; 7 nucleotides match TRBD1. V trimming: 6 bases; J trimming: 0 bases; junction bases outside the gene matches: 5. The CDR3 length is 15 residues. CDR1 and CDR2 (germline): LNHDA, SQIVND (reference sequence). This CDR3 is CASRWDSSSGNTIYF. The DNA for the CDR3 is TGTGCCAGTAGATGGGACAGCAGCTCTGGAAACACCATATATTTT.

The rearrangement uses TRBV14 and TRBJ2-5, with no clear D. This CDR3 has 12 amino acids. Germline lookup yields CDR1 SGHDN and CDR2 FVKESK. The V gene lost 4 bases and the J gene lost 1 base, with 4 bases spanning the gap. CDR3 loop: CASSLTQETQYF. CDR3 in DNA: TGTGCCAGCAGCCTAACCCAAGAGACCCAGTACTTC.

This chain joins TRBV9 and TRBJ2-3; 9 nucleotides line up with TRBD2. From germline, CDR1 is SGDLS and CDR2 YYNGEE. The V and J ends lost 3 bases and 2 bases, in that order; junction bases with no gene match: 10. There are 17 residues in the CDR3. The CDR3 DNA reads as TGTGCCAGCAGCGGCAACCTCGGGACTAGCTCCACAGATACGCAGTATTTT. This gives the protein CASSGNLGTSSTDTQYF.

As for this clone: The identical CDR3 is also encoded by other nucleotide sequences in the sample. V and J are TRBV7-9 and TRBJ1-3, with D unclear. CDR3 length: 13 residues. Deletions cut 1 base from V and 1 base from J, with 2 bases between. CDR1 and CDR2 (germline): SEHNR, FQNEAQ (reference sequence). The DNA for the CDR3 is TGTGCCAGCAGCTTAGGGTCTGGAAACACCATATATTTT. Its translation: CASSLGSGNTIYF.

The chain joins TRBV5-6 to TRBJ1-5, with 7 bases matching TRBD1. CDR3 size: 15 residues. The V segment lost 2 bases and the J segment 3 bases; nucleotides outside the gene matches: 5. Germline CDR1 and CDR2: SGHDT and YYEEEE. The CDR3 DNA reads TGTGCCAGCAGCTTCGGGACAGCGATCAATCAGCCCCAGCATTTT. Protein product: CASSFGTAINQPQHF.

This clone turned up a few times. The rearrangement links TRBV18 to TRBJ2-7; 7 bases fit TRBD1. Unmatched junction bases numbered 10, after V lost 5 bases and J lost 0 bases. Germline V gene data show CDR1 as KGHSH and CDR2 as LQKENI. The CDR3 totals 16 residues. CDR3 in amino acids: CASSSEQGSSSYEQYF. The DNA for the CDR3 is TGTGCCAGCTCATCCGAACAGGGGTCAAGCTCCTACGAGCAGTACTTC.

V is TRBV7-3 and J is TRBJ2-7; 7 bases line up with TRBD1. The CDR3 has 15 residues. V shed 0 bases and J 3 bases; nucleotides not matched to a gene: 5. Germline CDR1 is SGHTA and CDR2 is FQGTGA. The CDR3: CASSLTWGQNYEQYF. The CDR3 nucleotides are TGTGCCAGCAGCTTAACCTGGGGACAGAACTACGAGCAGTACTTC.

The CDR3 bases are TGCGCCAGCAGCGACCGGGACTACCTCCCCGAGCAGTACTTC. It is translated as CASSDRDYLPEQYF. V and J are TRBV5-1 and TRBJ2-7, with 7 bases identical to TRBD2. V lost 4 bases to trimming and J lost 6 bases; unmatched junction nucleotides: 10. This CDR3 contains 14 residues. Germline V gives CDR1 SGHRS, CDR2 YFSETQ.

This clone was detected only a few times. The rearrangement joins TRBV11-2 to TRBJ2-7; TRBD2 aligns across 13 bases. This CDR3 contains 16 residues. Trimming at V came to 5 bases and at J to 0 bases, leaving 4 bases not matched to a gene. Germline CDR1 is SGHAT and CDR2 is FQNNGV. CDR3 DNA sequence: TGTGCCAGCAGCCCACGGACTAGCGGGAGCTCCTACGAGCAGTACTTC. Its translation is CASSPRTSGSSYEQYF.

The chain combines TRBV5-1 with TRBJ1-1; 7 bases are shared with TRBD1. V trimming: 0 bases; J trimming: 1 base; junction bases outside the gene matches: 3. This CDR3 contains 15 residues. From germline, CDR1 is SGHRS and CDR2 YFSETQ. The DNA of the CDR3 is TGCGCCAGCAGCTTGGCATGGACAGGGAACACTGAAGCTTTCTTT. Protein: CASSLAWTGNTEAFF.

This clone was detected a few times. CDR3 DNA sequence: TGTGCCAGCAGAGCAACTAGCGGGGTCTACAATGAGCAGTTCTTC. This encodes CASRATSGVYNEQFF. The chain recombines TRBV2 with TRBJ2-1, with TRBD2 matching over 10 bases. Trimming at V came to 6 bases and at J to 3 bases, leaving 5 bases not matched to a gene. CDR1 and CDR2 (germline): SNHLY, FYNNEI. CDR3 length: 15 residues. The full variable domain, completed using reference TRBV2 and TRBJ2-1, is EPEVTQTPSHQVTQMGQEVILRCVPISNHLYFYWYRQILGQKVEFLVSFYNNEISEKSEIFDDQFSVERPDGSNFTLKIRSTKLEDSAMYFCASRATSGVYNEQFFGPGTRLTVL.

V gene TRBV24-1 combines with J gene TRBJ2-5, with 13 bases aligning to TRBD2. V shed 4 bases and J 3 bases; nucleotides not matched to a gene: 4. The germline V gene has CDR1 KGHDR and CDR2 SFDVKD. The CDR3 is 16 amino acids. Here the CDR3 reads CATSDLGLAGKETQYF. The DNA for the CDR3 is TGTGCCACCAGTGACCTGGGACTAGCGGGAAAAGAGACCCAGTACTTC.

The V call is TRBV11-1, the J call TRBJ2-5; 9 bases line up with TRBD2. The length of the CDR3 is 15 residues. Germline lookup yields CDR1 SGHAT and CDR2 FQDESV (reference sequence). Trimming took 2 bases from V and 4 from J; bases not matched to a gene: 5. The CDR3 protein is CASSLWAGGTETQYF. In DNA form, the CDR3 reads TGTGCCAGCAGCTTATGGGCGGGAGGGACAGAGACCCAGTACTTC.

This chain joins TRBV24-1 and TRBJ1-1, with D unresolved. V lost 3 bases and J lost 11, with 9 bases in between. The CDR3 is 11 residues long. In germline, CDR1 is KGHDR, CDR2 SFDVKD. In nucleotides, the CDR3 is TGTGCCACCAGTGATGCCTCGCGGGCTTTCTTT. Amino acids: CATSDASRAFF.

The rearrangement joins TRBV7-2 to TRBJ1-1; 7 bases line up with TRBD1. V shed 3 bases and J 1 base; nucleotides not matched to a gene: 8. Germline V gene data show CDR1 as SGHTA and CDR2 as FQGNSA. The CDR3 extends over 16 amino acids. CDR3 in amino acids: CASSFATGWGNTEAFF. The CDR3 DNA is TGTGCCAGCAGCTTCGCGACAGGGTGGGGGAACACTGAAGCTTTCTTT.

The V and J genes are TRBV28 and TRBJ1-1; a possible D gene is TRBD1 (5 bases). In germline, CDR1 is MDHEN, CDR2 SYDVKM. This CDR3 spans 13 amino acids. The V end was cut by 6 bases, the J end by 7 bases, with 15 bases between. The CDR3 sequence: CASSPAGRDEAFF. The DNA for the CDR3 is TGTGCCAGCAGCCCCGCGGGCAGGGATGAAGCTTTCTTT.

The rearrangement uses TRBV3-1 (or the pseudogene TRBV3-2) and TRBJ1-5; D perhaps matches TRBD1 (5 bases). Germline assignment: CDR1 LGHDT and CDR2 YNNKEL (reference sequence). V gave up 0 bases and J gave up 9 bases, with 15 bases separating them. This CDR3 is 15 amino acids long. CDR3 coding DNA: TGTGCCAGCAGCCAAGATTGGGGCGAAGGGAGGCCCCAGCATTTT. It specifies CASSQDWGEGRPQHF.

The V gene is TRBV6-1, the J gene TRBJ2-3, with D possibly called TRBD1 or TRBD2 (5 bases each). Per germline, CDR1 MNHNS and CDR2 SASEGT. V was shortened by 11 bases and J by 1 base, with 13 bases between the two germline ends. CDR3 length equals 13 residues. The CDR3 coding sequence is TGTGCCGCAAACGAGGGGCGCACAGATACGCAGTATTTT. Translating it yields CAANEGRTDTQYF.

The gene calls are TRBV5-1 and TRBJ2-3; the match to TRBD2 covers 7 bases. The CDR3 totals 15 residues. CDR1 and CDR2 from the germline V gene are SGHRS and YFSETQ. Unmatched junction bases numbered 5, after V lost 3 bases and J lost 1 base. In nucleotides, the CDR3 is TGCGCCAGCAGCTCAGGACTAGTCGGCACAGATACGCAGTATTTT. Its protein is CASSSGLVGTDTQYF.

The chain recombines TRBV30 with TRBJ1-2; tentatively, D is TRBD1 (5 bases). The CDR3 has 14 amino acids. Trimming pared 0 bases from V and 4 bases from J, leaving 12 bases between. The V gene's germline CDR1 is GTSNPN and CDR2 SVGIG (reference sequence). This chain's CDR3 is CAWSVVQALYGYTF. CDR3 coding DNA: TGTGCCTGGAGTGTAGTACAGGCCCTCTATGGCTACACCTTC.

This chain links TRBV6-5 with TRBJ2-7; D tentatively reads TRBD1 or TRBD2 (6 bases each). Trimming pared 7 bases from V and 3 bases from J, leaving 19 bases between. CDR3 length: 15 amino acids. The germline CDR1 and CDR2 sequences are MNHEY and SVGAGI. CDR3 nucleotides: TGTGCCAGCACCCTGAAAGGGGGACTCCTCTACGAGCAGTACTTC. Translation gives CASTLKGGLLYEQYF.

This clone occurred a few times. This chain uses TRBV12-5 with TRBJ2-3; D may be TRBD2 (6 bases). Germline V gene lookup returns CDR1 LGHNT and CDR2 FRNRAP. The length of the CDR3 is 14 residues. V lost 4 bases to trimming and J lost 1 base, with 9 bases between them. For the CDR3, the DNA is TGTGCTAGTGGTTCTGGGGAGGGCACAGATACGCAGTATTTT. Amino acid sequence: CASGSGEGTDTQYF.

The chain carries TRBV14 and TRBJ2-5; 7 bases agree with TRBD2. J gave up 7 bases and V 4 bases, and 3 bases lay outside the gene matches. The CDR3 sequence is 12 residues long. CDR1 SGHDN and CDR2 FVKESK come from the germline V gene. CDR3 sequence: CASSRGSWTQYF. CDR3 bases: TGTGCCAGCAGCCGCGGGAGTTGGACCCAGTACTTC.

This clone turned up a few times. The CDR3 sequence: CASSRGLMGYEQYF. CDR3 nucleotide sequence: TGTGCCAGCAGCCGGGGGCTTATGGGCTACGAGCAGTACTTC. V gene TRBV9 combines with J gene TRBJ2-7, with D perhaps assigned TRBD1 or TRBD2 (6 bases each). This CDR3 has 14 residues. CDR1 SGDLS and CDR2 YYNGEE come from the germline V gene. V was cut by 4 bases and J by 3 bases, with 14 bases left in between. The full variable domain, completed using reference TRBV9 and TRBJ2-7, is DSGVTQTPKHLITATGQRVTLRCSPRSGDLSVYWYQQSLDQGLQFLIQYYNGEERAKGNILERFSAQQFPDLHSELNLSSLELGDSALYFCASSRGLMGYEQYFGPGTRLTVT.